The 26 T cell receptor beta chains presented below share a single source sample, sequenced in a study of Graves' ophthalmopathy and Graves' hyperthyroidism. Using RNA transcripts, the TCR beta CDR3 regions were amplified. HTBI primers primed a first-round RT-PCR, and a second-round multiplex PCR followed. Each CDR3 protein is one row after TCRdb ran MiXCR on the multiplex PCR reads. The sample consists of about 400,000 distinct CDR3 sequences, roughly 21% of them appearing once. Sequenced material: peripheral blood. The receptors stem from a young woman with stable Graves' hyperthyroidism.

The sample holds many counts of this clonotype. V usage is TRBV6-2 or TRBV6-3 and J usage is TRBJ1-1; no reliable D call. The germline CDR1 and CDR2 sequences are MNHEY and SVGEGT. This CDR3 spans 12 amino acids. The V and J ends lost 2 bases and 5 bases respectively, with 6 bases between them. The CDR3 DNA is TGTGCCAGCAGTTACGAGAGGACTGAAGCTTTCTTT. Amino acid sequence: CASSYERTEAFF.

Only a few counts were recorded for this clonotype. This may stem from a read error, because a much larger clone lies one nucleotide away. A read error is likely, as this CDR3 ends without the conserved phenylalanine or tryptophan. The CDR3 sequence: CACLTLTRGQGDTEAFL. Written as DNA, the CDR3 is TGTGCCTGCCTAACTCTAACCCGGGGACAGGGTGACACTGAAGCTTTCCTT. V gene TRBV30 combines with J gene TRBJ1-1; 9 bases are a match to TRBD1. CDR1 is GTSNPN and CDR2 is SVGIG in the germline V gene (reference sequence). Trimming removed 6 bases from V and 3 bases from J; junction bases left unmatched: 17. CDR3 length: 17 amino acids.

This clonotype was counted at least ten times. This chain uses TRBV29-1 with TRBJ2-7; D ambiguous. From germline, CDR1 is SQVTM and CDR2 ANQGSEA. Deletions cut 5 bases from V and 0 bases from J, with 14 bases between. The CDR3 has 14 amino acids. CDR3 protein: CSVIILSVSYEQYF. In nucleotides, the CDR3 is TGCAGCGTTATCATCTTGTCGGTCTCCTACGAGCAGTACTTC.

About this clonotype: This is likely a read error, given that the CDR3 carries no conserved phenylalanine or tryptophan at its end. The chain carries TRBV20-1 and TRBJ2-7; D may correspond to TRBD1 or TRBD2 (5 bases each). This CDR3 is built from 15 residues. V dropped 0 bases and J dropped 3 bases, with 15 bases sitting between them. The germline CDR1 and CDR2 sequences are DFQATT and SNEGSKA (reference sequence). For the CDR3, the DNA is TGCAGTGCTAGAGATCTTCAGGGACCAAACTACGAGCAGTACTAC. It specifies CSARDLQGPNYEQYY.

This clonotype occurred many times. J is TRBJ2-2 and V is TRBV12-5; 11 bases align to TRBD2. The CDR3 sequence is 17 residues long. V lost 3 bases to trimming and J lost 2 bases; unmatched junction nucleotides: 5. The germline V gene encodes CDR1 LGHNT and CDR2 FRNRAP. CDR3 in DNA: TGTGCTAGTGGTTTCCTAACTAGCGGGAGAAACACCGGGGAGCTGTTTTTT. Its translation: CASGFLTSGRNTGELFF.

This clonotype was detected ten times or more. This sequence joins TRBV12-3 or TRBV12-4 and TRBJ2-2; 10 bases map to TRBD1. The CDR3 loop spans 16 amino acids. Unmatched junction bases numbered 8, after V lost 6 bases and J lost 4 bases. The CDR3 region is CASRRDRGRVTGELFF. DNA of the CDR3: TGTGCCAGCAGACGCGACAGGGGGCGGGTCACCGGGGAGCTGTTTTTT.

This clonotype was recorded at least ten times. V and J are TRBV10-3 and TRBJ1-5; D possibly corresponds to TRBD1 (5 bases). Between the trimmed V and J ends, which lost 2 bases and 6 bases, there was a span of 8 bases. The CDR3 is 13 residues long. The germline gives CDR1 ENHRY, CDR2 SYGVKD. This chain's CDR3 is CAISENRGQPQHF. CDR3 nucleotide sequence: TGTGCCATCAGTGAGAATAGGGGTCAGCCCCAGCATTTT.

In this sample, this clonotype turned up many times. The chain combines TRBV2 with TRBJ2-7, with D possibly being TRBD2 (5 bases). V lost 6 bases, J lost 3 bases, and 15 bases lay in between. The CDR3 runs to 14 residues. CDR1 is SNHLY, CDR2 FYNNEI, per germline. The CDR3 sequence is CASSSTEGIYEQYF. The CDR3 DNA sequence: TGTGCCAGCAGCTCCACTGAGGGAATCTACGAGCAGTACTTC. Looking up the rest from reference TRBV2 and TRBJ2-7 gives the full variable domain: EPEVTQTPSHQVTQMGQEVILRCVPISNHLYFYWYRQILGQKVEFLVSFYNNEISEKSEIFDDQFSVERPDGSNFTLKIRSTKLEDSAMYFCASSSTEGIYEQYFGPGTRLTVT.

This clonotype occurred many times. This sequence joins TRBV4-1 and TRBJ2-6; D is uncertain. Deletions cut 0 bases from V and 0 bases from J, with 6 bases between. The CDR3 is 16 residues long. The germline V gene encodes CDR1 MGHRA and CDR2 YSYEKL. CDR3 nucleotides: TGCGCCAGCAGCCAAGATTTAGGCTCTGGGGCCAACGTCCTGACTTTC. Its protein is CASSQDLGSGANVLTF.

Comments on this clonotype: Lacking the conserved final phenylalanine or tryptophan, this CDR3 likely reflects a read error. The V and J genes are TRBV30 and TRBJ1-1; perhaps TRBD1 as D (5 bases). CDR3 length equals 12 residues. The germline V and J ends were trimmed by 1 base and 7 bases, with 10 bases remaining between them. Germline-derived CDR1 and CDR2 are GTSNPN and SVGIG (reference sequence). CDR3 sequence (DNA): TGTGCCTGGAGTGACAGGACCCGTGAAGCTTTCTAT. Protein: CAWSDRTREAFY.

This CDR3 reads CAVTGTNYGYTF. As DNA, the CDR3 is TGTGCCGTGACAGGGACTAACTATGGCTACACCTTC. This chain links TRBV6-2 or TRBV6-3 with TRBJ1-2, with TRBD1 matching over 7 bases. The V gene's germline CDR1 is MNHEY and CDR2 SVGEGT. The CDR3 has 12 residues. Germline trimming cut 11 bases from V and 0 bases from J; bases unmatched to any gene: 3.

The table lists this clonotype with many counts. This sequence joins TRBV11-1 and TRBJ1-1; maybe TRBD1 (6 bases). Trimming removed 5 bases from V and 0 bases from J, with 13 bases in between. The CDR3 loop spans 15 amino acids. CDR1 and CDR2 from the germline V gene are SGHAT and FQDESV (reference sequence). CDR3 nucleotide sequence: TGTGCCAGCAGCCCAGGGGACACAGTGAACACTGAAGCTTTCTTT. It encodes CASSPGDTVNTEAFF.

This clonotype has a count of ten or more. The chain uses TRBV18 and TRBJ2-7; 7 bases map to TRBD2. The CDR3 has 14 amino acids. J was trimmed by 1 base and V by 3 bases; bases with no gene match: 3. The germline V gene encodes CDR1 KGHSH and CDR2 LQKENI. Here the CDR3 reads CASSPTSVSYEQYF. The DNA of the CDR3 is TGTGCCAGCTCACCTACTAGCGTATCCTACGAGCAGTACTTC.

The chain links TRBV6-5 to TRBJ1-1; possible D gene TRBD1, 5 bases. CDR1 MNHEY and CDR2 SVGAGI come from the germline V gene. With 2 bases removed from V and 8 bases from J, the gap between germline ends came to 12 bases. The CDR3 is 13 residues long. DNA for the CDR3: TGTGCCAGCAGTTACCTCCAGGGAACAGAAGCTTTCTTT. The encoded protein is CASSYLQGTEAFF.

This clonotype occurred many times. The chain is built from TRBV19 and TRBJ2-7, with 7 nucleotides matching TRBD2. The J segment lost 4 bases and the V segment lost 10 bases, leaving 10 bases of the junction unmatched. This CDR3 is 13 amino acids long. Germline V gene sequence: CDR1 LNHDA, CDR2 SQIVND (reference sequence). CDR3 in amino acids: CATTGLGGYEQYF. Written as DNA, the CDR3 is TGTGCCACTACGGGACTGGGAGGGTACGAGCAGTACTTC.

In its sample, this clonotype was seen many times. V is TRBV6-2 or TRBV6-3 and J is TRBJ1-1, with no clear D. CDR1 and CDR2 from the germline V gene are MNHEY and SVGEGT. This CDR3 is 14 amino acids long. V was clipped by 5 bases and J by 2 bases, with 12 bases between them. CDR3 DNA sequence: TGTGCCAGCAGTAAAAACAGCGGCAACACTGAAGCTTTCTTT. Amino acid sequence: CASSKNSGNTEAFF.

This clonotype was seen many times. The chain has TRBV6-2 or TRBV6-3 and TRBJ2-7; D tentatively reads TRBD1 or TRBD2 (5 bases each). Per germline, CDR1 MNHEY and CDR2 SVGEGT. The CDR3 loop spans 14 amino acids. Deletions cut 6 bases from V and 7 bases from J, with 19 bases between. The CDR3 is CASRAPGTVLEQYF. The CDR3 nucleotides read TGTGCCAGCAGGGCCCCCGGGACGGTTTTGGAGCAGTACTTC.

This chain joins TRBV28 and TRBJ1-5; TRBD1 matches at 9 bases. The V segment lost 5 bases and the J segment 3 bases; nucleotides outside the gene matches: 8. Germline lookup yields CDR1 MDHEN and CDR2 SYDVKM. The CDR3 is made up of 16 amino acids. CDR3 nucleotides: TGTGCCAGCAGTAATCCGGGACAGGGCTTCAATCAGCCCCAGCATTTT. Its protein product is CASSNPGQGFNQPQHF.

With respect to this clonotype: A clone one base away is much larger, so this may be a read error. This chain joins TRBV5-1 and TRBJ2-5; D gene ambiguous. This CDR3 is 12 amino acids long. Per the germline V gene, CDR1 is SGHRS and CDR2 is YFSETQ. The V end was cut by 1 base, the J end by 13 bases, with 14 bases between. DNA for the CDR3: TGCGCCAGCAGCTTGTCCAGCGACCGAGCGTACTTC. Translating gives CASSLSSDRAYF.

V and J are TRBV27 and TRBJ2-7; the match to TRBD2 covers 8 bases. The CDR3 sequence is 17 residues long. With 6 bases clipped from V and 5 bases from J, the junction kept 18 bases outside the gene matches. CDR1 and CDR2 (germline): MNHEY, SMNVEV (reference sequence). CDR3 protein: CASRPVEQGPGGDEQYF. In nucleotides, the CDR3 is TGTGCCAGCAGGCCGGTTGAACAGGGTCCGGGGGGGGACGAGCAGTACTTC.

The chain links TRBV11-1 to TRBJ1-1; no clear D gene. Trimming took off 0 bases at V and 3 bases at J, with 8 bases between the two ends. There are 14 residues in the CDR3. Germline V CDR1 and CDR2: SGHAT, FQDESV (reference sequence). CDR3 sequence reads: CASSLAIGYTEAFF. The DNA of the CDR3 is TGTGCCAGCAGCTTAGCGATCGGTTACACTGAAGCTTTCTTT.

This clonotype appeared many times. This chain connects TRBV6-1 to TRBJ2-5; no firm D call. CDR3 length: 13 amino acids. V was trimmed by 4 bases and J by 3 bases, leaving 9 bases between them. Germline CDR1 and CDR2: MNHNS and SASEGT. The CDR3 reads CASSVLQEETQYF. The CDR3 region has the DNA TGTGCCAGCAGTGTCTTACAAGAAGAGACCCAGTACTTC.

This clonotype occurred many times. The rearrangement joins TRBV11-1 to TRBJ2-5; D unresolved. CDR3 size: 14 residues. Trimming pared 3 bases from V and 7 bases from J, leaving 15 bases between. The germline CDR1 and CDR2 sequences are SGHAT and FQDESV (reference sequence). The CDR3 here is CASSFASRDATQYF. The CDR3 DNA is TGTGCCAGCAGCTTTGCGTCTAGGGATGCGACCCAGTACTTC.

This clonotype appeared many times. DNA of the CDR3: TGTGCCAGCAGGGGGAGTTCTGAAGCTTTCTTT. Translating it yields CASRGSSEAFF. The chain joins TRBV6-2 or TRBV6-3 to TRBJ1-1, with D hard to call. The CDR3 length is 11 residues. The V end was cut by 6 bases, the J end by 6 bases, with 8 bases between. Germline V gene sequence: CDR1 MNHEY, CDR2 SVGEGT.

This rearrangement joins TRBV30 to TRBJ2-3; no clear D gene. The CDR3 sequence is 11 residues long. The V end lost 3 bases, the J end lost 7 bases, and 8 bases lay between the germline ends. The germline gives CDR1 GTSNPN, CDR2 SVGIG (reference sequence). The CDR3 reads CAWREENTQYF. CDR3 nucleotides: TGTGCCTGGAGAGAAGAAAATACGCAGTATTTT.

This clonotype was recorded at least ten times. The rearrangement uses TRBV19 and TRBJ2-7, with TRBD1 identical over 9 bases. The germline V gene encodes CDR1 LNHDA and CDR2 SQIVND (reference sequence). The V segment lost 4 bases and the J segment 4 bases; nucleotides outside the gene matches: 2. The length of the CDR3 is 13 residues. The CDR3 nucleotides are TGTGCCAGTAGTAGTGGACAGGGGTACGAGCAGTACTTC. Protein sequence: CASSSGQGYEQYF.